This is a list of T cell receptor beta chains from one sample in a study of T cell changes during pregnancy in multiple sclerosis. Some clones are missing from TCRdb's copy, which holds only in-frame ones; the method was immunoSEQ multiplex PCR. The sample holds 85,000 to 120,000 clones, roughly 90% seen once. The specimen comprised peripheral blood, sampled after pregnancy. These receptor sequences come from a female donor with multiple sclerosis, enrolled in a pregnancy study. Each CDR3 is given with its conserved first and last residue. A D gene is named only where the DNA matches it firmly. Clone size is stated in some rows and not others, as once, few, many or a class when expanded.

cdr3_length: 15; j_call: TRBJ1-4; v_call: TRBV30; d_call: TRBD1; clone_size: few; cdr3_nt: TGTGCCTGGAGCGCGGGGACAGGGACTAATGAAAAACTGTTTTTT; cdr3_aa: CAWSAGTGTNEKLFF
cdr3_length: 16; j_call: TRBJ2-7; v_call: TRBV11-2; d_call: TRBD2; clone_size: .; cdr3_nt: TGTGCCAGCAGCTTCCTGGGACTAGCGAAATACTACGAGCAGTACTTC; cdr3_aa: CASSFLGLAKYYEQYF
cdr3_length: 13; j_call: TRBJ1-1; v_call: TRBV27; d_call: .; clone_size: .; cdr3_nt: TGTGCCAGCAGTTTTGACAGCTACACTGAAGCTTTCTTT; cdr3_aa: CASSFDSYTEAFF
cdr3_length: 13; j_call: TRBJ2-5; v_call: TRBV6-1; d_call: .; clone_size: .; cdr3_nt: TGTGCCAGCAGTGAAGTGGCTCTAGAGACCCAGTACTTC; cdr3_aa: CASSEVALETQYF
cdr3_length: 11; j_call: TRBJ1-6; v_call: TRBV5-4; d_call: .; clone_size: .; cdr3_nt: TGTGCCAGCAGTCGGGATTCACCCCTCCACTTT; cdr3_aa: CASSRDSPLHF
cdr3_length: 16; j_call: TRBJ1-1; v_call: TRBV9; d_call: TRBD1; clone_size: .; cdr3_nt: TGTGCCAGCAGCCGGATGGGGCAGGGGGCGAACACTGAAGCTTTCTTT; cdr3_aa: CASSRMGQGANTEAFF
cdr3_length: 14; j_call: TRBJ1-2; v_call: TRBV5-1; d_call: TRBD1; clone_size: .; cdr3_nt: TGCGCCAGCAGCGCCGACAGGGTAGGAAATGGCTACACCTTC; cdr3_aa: CASSADRVGNGYTF
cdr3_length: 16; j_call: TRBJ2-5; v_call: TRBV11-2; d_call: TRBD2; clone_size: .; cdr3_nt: TGTGCCAGCAGCGTCGGGACTAGTAAAAAAAAGGAGACCCAGTACTTC; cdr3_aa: CASSVGTSKKKETQYF
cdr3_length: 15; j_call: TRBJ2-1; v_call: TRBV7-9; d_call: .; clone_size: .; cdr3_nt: TGTGCCAGCAGCTACACTAGCAGCTCCTACAATGAGCAGTTCTTC; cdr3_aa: CASSYTSSSYNEQFF
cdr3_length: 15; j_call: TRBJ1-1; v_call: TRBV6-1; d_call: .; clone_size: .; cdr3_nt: TGTGCCAGCAGTCCCCTCACGGGGGGTAACACTGAAGCTTTCTTT; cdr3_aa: CASSPLTGGNTEAFF
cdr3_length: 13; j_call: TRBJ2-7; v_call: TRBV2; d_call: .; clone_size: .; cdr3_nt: TGTGCCAGCAGTCGTGGGCTCTCCTACGAGCAGTACTTC; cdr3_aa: CASSRGLSYEQYF
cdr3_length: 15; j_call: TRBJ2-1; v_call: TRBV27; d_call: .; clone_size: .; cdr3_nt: TGTGCCAGCAGTTTATTAGGGAGGAGGTACAATGAGCAGTTCTTC; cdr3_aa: CASSLLGRRYNEQFF
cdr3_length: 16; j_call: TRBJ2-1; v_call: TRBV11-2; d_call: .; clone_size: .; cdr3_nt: TGTGCCAGCAGCCGGTGGGGAGGAAGCTCCTACAATGAGCAGTTCTTC; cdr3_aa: CASSRWGGSSYNEQFF
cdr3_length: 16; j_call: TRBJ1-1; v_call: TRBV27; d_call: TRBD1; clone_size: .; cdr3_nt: TGTGCCAGCAGTTTAGGACAGGGGAGTATGAACACTGAAGCTTTCTTT; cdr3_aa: CASSLGQGSMNTEAFF
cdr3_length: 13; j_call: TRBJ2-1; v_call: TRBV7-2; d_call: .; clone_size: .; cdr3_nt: TGTGCCAGCAGCCCGCGGGACTCCAATGAGCAGTTCTTC; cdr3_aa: CASSPRDSNEQFF